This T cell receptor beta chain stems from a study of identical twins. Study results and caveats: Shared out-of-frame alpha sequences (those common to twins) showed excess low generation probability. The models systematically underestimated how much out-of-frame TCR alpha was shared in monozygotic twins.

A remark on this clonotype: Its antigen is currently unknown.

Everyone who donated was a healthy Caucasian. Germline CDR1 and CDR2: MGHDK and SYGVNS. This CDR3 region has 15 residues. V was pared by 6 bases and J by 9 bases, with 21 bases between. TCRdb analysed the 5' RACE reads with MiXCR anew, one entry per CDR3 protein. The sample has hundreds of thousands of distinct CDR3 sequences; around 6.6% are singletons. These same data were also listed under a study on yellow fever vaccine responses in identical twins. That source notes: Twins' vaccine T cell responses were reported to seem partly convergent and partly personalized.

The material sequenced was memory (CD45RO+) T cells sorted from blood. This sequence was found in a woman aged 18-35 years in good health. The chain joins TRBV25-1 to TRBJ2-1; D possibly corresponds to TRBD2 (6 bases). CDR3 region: CASSTPGTSLSEQFF. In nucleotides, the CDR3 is TGTGCCAGCAGCACCCCCGGGACTTCCCTCAGTGAGCAGTTCTTC.